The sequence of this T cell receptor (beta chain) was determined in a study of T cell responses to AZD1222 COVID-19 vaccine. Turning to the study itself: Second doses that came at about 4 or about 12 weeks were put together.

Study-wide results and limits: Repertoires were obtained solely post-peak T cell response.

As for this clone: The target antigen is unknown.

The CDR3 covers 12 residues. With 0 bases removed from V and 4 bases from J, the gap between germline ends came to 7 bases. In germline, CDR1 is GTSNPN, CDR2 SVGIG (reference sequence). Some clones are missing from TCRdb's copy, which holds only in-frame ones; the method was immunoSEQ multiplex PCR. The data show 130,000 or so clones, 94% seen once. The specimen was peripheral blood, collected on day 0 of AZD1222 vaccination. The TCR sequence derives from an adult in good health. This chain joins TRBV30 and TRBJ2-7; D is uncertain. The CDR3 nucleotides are TGTGCCTGGAGTGTATCCGTTTACGAGCAGTACTTC. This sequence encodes CAWSVSVYEQYF.